The next 15 T cell receptor beta chains were all read from a single sample in a study of T cells in women clearing cervical HPV infection. This table comes from immunoSEQ multiplex PCR, and its TCRdb copy is limited to in-frame clones, with some not included. In total, the table holds more than 30,000 clones. Specimen: blood buffy coat. The receptors here all came from a woman between 18 and 70 years old with a cervical HPV16 infection that either progressed to CIN3+ or cleared (not recorded which).

Details on this clone: The read ends 3 residues early relative to the CDR3; the germline J gene fills the gap. The chain is built from TRBV19 and TRBJ1-6, with 8 bases fitting TRBD1. CDR1 is LNHDA and CDR2 is SQIVND in the germline V gene (reference sequence). This CDR3 comprises 14 residues. The J segment lost 7 bases and the V segment lost 7 bases, leaving 6 bases of the junction unmatched. Incomplete CDR3 DNA: TGTGCCAGTACCTCCGGGACAGGAAATTCACCC. Translated, it gives CASTSGTGNSP. The complete CDR3 protein is CASTSGTGNSPLHF.

For this clone: The read ends 3 residues early relative to the CDR3; the germline J gene fills the gap. V and J are TRBV20-1 and TRBJ2-7, with 10 bases identical to TRBD1. This CDR3 is 15 amino acids long. Germline trimming cut 0 bases from V and 5 bases from J; bases unmatched to any gene: 7. Per the germline V gene, CDR1 is DFQATT and CDR2 is SNEGSKA (reference sequence). The CDR3 protein is CSAREGEDRGNEQYF. The DNA read from the CDR3 is TGCAGTGCTAGAGAGGGGGAGGACAGGGGGAACGAG.

On this clone: The read falls 3 residues short of the CDR3 end, and the missing part is taken from the germline J gene. This sequence joins TRBV19 and TRBJ1-1; 8 nucleotides line up with TRBD1. Trimming took 9 bases from V and 1 from J; bases not matched to a gene: 4. The germline V gene has CDR1 LNHDA and CDR2 SQIVND (reference sequence). The CDR3 contains 13 residues. Incomplete CDR3 DNA: TGTGCCAGCGGGGACAGGTCGAACACTGAA. Translation: CASGDRSNTE. The complete CDR3 protein is CASGDRSNTEAFF.

CDR3 bases read: TGTGCCAGTAGTCCTTCACCAGACAGGGCCCTAACCTACGAG. It encodes CASSPSPDRALTYE. The whole CDR3 is CASSPSPDRALTYEQYF. The chain has TRBV19 and TRBJ2-7; 7 nucleotides agree with TRBD1. The sequenced fragment ends 3 residues before the CDR3 boundary, so the rest is inferred from the germline J gene. The CDR3 contains 17 residues. Germline CDR1 is LNHDA and CDR2 is SQIVND (reference sequence). The V segment lost 5 bases and the J segment 2 bases; nucleotides outside the gene matches: 15.

Note on this clone: The CDR3 end is not reached by the read, which stops 3 residues before it; the germline J gene fills it in. V usage is TRBV5-8 and J usage is TRBJ2-7; the D gene is possibly TRBD2 (6 bases). Germline lookup yields CDR1 SGHTS and CDR2 YDEGEE. This CDR3 has 12 amino acids. Trimming removed 4 bases from V and 3 bases from J, with 8 bases in between. The CDR3 region is CASSHGGYEQYF. The sequenced CDR3 bases are TGTGCCAGCAGCCACGGGGGCTACGAG.

As for this clone: The read terminates 3 residues ahead of where the CDR3 ends, so the germline J gene completes it. This chain uses TRBV18 with TRBJ2-3; D is possibly TRBD1 (6 bases). Per the germline V gene, CDR1 is KGHSH and CDR2 is LQKENI. The CDR3 runs to 16 residues. CDR3 bases read: TGTGCCAGCTCACCTAAGGGACAACTCCTCCAAGAGACG. Encoded protein: CASSPKGQLLQET. The whole CDR3 reads CASSPKGQLLQETQYF.

For this clone: The read falls 3 residues short of the CDR3 end, and the missing part is taken from the germline J gene. This rearrangement joins TRBV2 to TRBJ2-5; 7 bases agree with TRBD1. The CDR3 sequence is 15 residues long. Trimming removed 5 bases from V and 5 bases from J; junction bases left unmatched: 11. CDR1 is SNHLY, CDR2 FYNNEI, per germline. CDR3 bases read: TGTGCCAGCAGTCCGACAGGGTCATTGGGGGAGACC. The encoded protein is CASSPTGSLGET. The entire CDR3 protein is CASSPTGSLGETQYF. The full variable domain, its missing parts supplied by reference TRBV2 and TRBJ2-5, is EPEVTQTPSHQVTQMGQEVILRCVPISNHLYFYWYRQILGQKVEFLVSFYNNEISEKSEIFDDQFSVERPDGSNFTLKIRSTKLEDSAMYFCASSPTGSLGETQYFGPGTRLLVL.

About this clone: The read falls 3 residues short of the CDR3 end, and the missing part is taken from the germline J gene. J is TRBJ2-1 and V is TRBV7-6, with 11 nucleotides matching TRBD2. The junction had 9 bases not matched to a gene; V was cut back by 3 bases and J by 8 bases. CDR1 is SGHVS and CDR2 is FNYEAQ in the germline V gene. The CDR3 is 16 amino acids. The part of the CDR3 DNA that was read is TGTGCCAGCAGCTTTAGCGGGGGGGACCTCCCTCATGAG. This encodes CASSFSGGDLPHE. The full CDR3 sequence reads CASSFSGGDLPHEQFF.

A note on this clone: The read ends 3 residues shy of where the CDR3 ends; the end is completed using the germline J gene. The V call is TRBV18, the J call TRBJ1-2, with D possibly matching TRBD1 (6 bases). The V gene's germline CDR1 is KGHSH and CDR2 LQKENI. The CDR3 loop spans 14 amino acids. The CDR3 here is CASSPRDNSYDYTF. CDR3 DNA (partial): TGTGCCAGCTCACCGAGGGACAACTCCTACGAC. Using reference TRBV18 and TRBJ1-2 for the parts outside the CDR3, the full variable domain is NAGVMQNPRHLVRRRGQEARLRCSPMKGHSHVYWYRQLPEEGLKFMVYLQKENIIDESGMPKERFSAEFPKEGPSILRIQQVVRGDSAAYFCASSPRDNSYDYTFGSGTRLTVV.

Remarks on this clone: The read halts 3 residues ahead of the CDR3 end, with the missing end drawn from the germline J gene. The chain joins TRBV30 to TRBJ2-6; D is possibly TRBD1 (6 bases). Trimming cost V 3 bases and J 1 base, with 16 bases left between them. The CDR3 totals 17 residues. Germline lookup yields CDR1 GTSNPN and CDR2 SVGIG (reference sequence). CDR3 loop: CAWRGRTALSGANVLTF. The part of the CDR3 DNA that was read is TGTGCCTGGAGGGGCAGGACAGCATTGTCTGGGGCCAACGTC.

In the case of this clone: The read is 3 residues too short to cover the CDR3 end, so that end is filled in from the germline J gene. V usage is TRBV5-8 and J usage is TRBJ2-7; TRBD1 matches at 9 bases. The length of the CDR3 is 15 residues. J gave up 5 bases and V 5 bases, and 11 bases lay outside the gene matches. Germline CDR1 and CDR2: SGHTS and YDEGEE. The DNA read from the CDR3 is TGTGCCAGCAGGGAAACCGGGACAGGGAATCACGAG. Translating it yields CASRETGTGNHE. The full CDR3 sequence reads CASRETGTGNHEQYF.

Points on this clone: The read ends 3 residues before the CDR3 terminus; that terminus is restored from the germline J gene. The gene calls are TRBV19 and TRBJ2-7; 9 bases align to TRBD2. The CDR3 has 16 amino acids. The V segment lost 7 bases and the J segment 6 bases; nucleotides outside the gene matches: 16. Per germline, CDR1 LNHDA and CDR2 SQIVND (reference sequence). The DNA read from the CDR3 is TGTGCCAGTACGACAAAAGACATGGCGGGGGGGAGCGAG. Amino acid sequence: CASTTKDMAGGSE. The whole CDR3 reads CASTTKDMAGGSEQYF.

For this clone: The CDR3 end falls 3 residues outside the read, so it is completed with the germline J gene. The gene calls are TRBV19 and TRBJ1-2; 9 bases line up with TRBD1. The germline V gene encodes CDR1 LNHDA and CDR2 SQIVND (reference sequence). The CDR3 spans 15 residues. The sequenced CDR3 bases are TGTGCCAGTAGTATAGGCGGGACAGGGACCTACGAC. It codes for CASSIGGTGTYD. The CDR3 reads in full as CASSIGGTGTYDYTF. Complete variable domain (other parts from reference TRBV19 and TRBJ1-2): DGGITQSPKYLFRKEGQNVTLSCEQNLNHDAMYWYRQDPGQGLRLIYYSQIVNDFQKGDIAEGYSVSREKKESFPLTVTSAQKNPTAFYLCASSIGGTGTYDYTFGSGTRLTVV.

For this clone: The read terminates 3 residues before the CDR3 end, so the remaining end is supplied by the germline J gene. V is TRBV7-9 and J is TRBJ1-1; D is unclear. This CDR3 comprises 11 residues. The germline CDR1 and CDR2 sequences are SEHNR and FQNEAQ (reference sequence). V lost 4 bases to trimming and J lost 3 bases, with 3 bases between them. CDR3 amino acids: CASSSDTEAFF. Incomplete CDR3 DNA: TGTGCCAGCAGCTCGGACACTGAA. Drawing the rest from reference TRBV7-9 and TRBJ1-1, the complete variable domain is DTGVSQNPRHKITKRGQNVTFRCDPISEHNRLYWYRQTLGQGPEFLTYFQNEAQLEKSRLLSDRFSAERPKGSFSTLEIQRTEQGDSAMYLCASSSDTEAFFGQGTRLTVV.

Notes on this clone: The missing CDR3 end, 3 residues past where the read stops, is filled in from the germline J gene. The chain links TRBV20-1 to TRBJ2-1; 11 bases map to TRBD2. J gave up 1 base and V 5 bases, and 4 bases lay outside the gene matches. The CDR3 spans 15 residues. The germline CDR1 and CDR2 sequences are DFQATT and SNEGSKA (reference sequence). Incomplete CDR3 DNA: TGCAGTGCTTTTAGCGGGGGGGTATCCTACAATGAG. This codes for CSAFSGGVSYNE. The entire CDR3 is CSAFSGGVSYNEQFF.